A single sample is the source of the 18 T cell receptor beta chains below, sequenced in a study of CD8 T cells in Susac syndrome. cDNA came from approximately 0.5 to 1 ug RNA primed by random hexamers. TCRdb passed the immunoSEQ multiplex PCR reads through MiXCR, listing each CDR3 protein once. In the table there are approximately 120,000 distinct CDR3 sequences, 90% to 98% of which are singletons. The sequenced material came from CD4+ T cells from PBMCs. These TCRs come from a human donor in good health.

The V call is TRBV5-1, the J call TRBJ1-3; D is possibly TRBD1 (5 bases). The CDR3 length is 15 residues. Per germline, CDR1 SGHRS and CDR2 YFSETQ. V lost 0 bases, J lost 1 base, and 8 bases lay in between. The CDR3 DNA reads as TGCGCCAGCAGCTTGGATACAGGATCTGGAAACACCATATATTTT. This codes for CASSLDTGSGNTIYF.

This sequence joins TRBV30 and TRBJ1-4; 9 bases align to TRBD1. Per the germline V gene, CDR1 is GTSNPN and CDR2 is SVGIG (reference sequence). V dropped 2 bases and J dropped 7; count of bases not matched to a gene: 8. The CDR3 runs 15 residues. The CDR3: CAWSRRTGETEKLFF. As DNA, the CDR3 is TGTGCCTGGAGTCGCAGGACAGGGGAAACTGAAAAACTGTTTTTT.

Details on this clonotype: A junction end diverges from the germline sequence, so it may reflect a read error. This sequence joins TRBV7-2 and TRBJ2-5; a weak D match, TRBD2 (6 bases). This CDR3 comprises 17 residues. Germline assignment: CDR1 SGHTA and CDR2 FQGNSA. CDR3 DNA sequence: TGTGCCAGCAGCTTTTCTACTTACCGGGACTTCCAAGCGACCCAGTACTTC. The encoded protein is CASSFSTYRDFQATQYF.

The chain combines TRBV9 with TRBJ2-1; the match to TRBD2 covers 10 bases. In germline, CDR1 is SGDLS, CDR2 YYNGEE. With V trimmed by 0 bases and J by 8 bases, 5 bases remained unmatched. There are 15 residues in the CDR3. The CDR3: CASSVGSGRSHEQFF. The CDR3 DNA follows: TGTGCCAGCAGCGTAGGTAGCGGGAGGTCTCATGAGCAGTTCTTC.

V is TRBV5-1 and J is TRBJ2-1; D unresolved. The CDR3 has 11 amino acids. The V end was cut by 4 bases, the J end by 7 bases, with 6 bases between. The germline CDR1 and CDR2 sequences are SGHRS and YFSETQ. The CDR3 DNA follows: TGCGCCAGCAGCGGAACAAATGAGCAGTTCTTC. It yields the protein CASSGTNEQFF.

CDR3 protein: CASSGGNRANVLTF. The DNA of the CDR3 is TGTGCCAGCAGTGGAGGGAATAGGGCCAACGTCCTGACTTTC. The rearrangement joins TRBV12-3 or TRBV12-4 to TRBJ2-6, with TRBD2 as a possible D gene (6 bases). V lost 5 bases and J 5 bases, leaving 10 bases between the germline ends. The CDR3 runs to 14 residues.

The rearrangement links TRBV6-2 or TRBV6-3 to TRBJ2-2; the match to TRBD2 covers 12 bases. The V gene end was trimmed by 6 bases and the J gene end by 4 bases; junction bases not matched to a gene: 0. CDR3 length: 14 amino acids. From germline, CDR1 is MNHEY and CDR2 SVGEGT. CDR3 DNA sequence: TGTGCCAGCAGGACTAGCGGGAGCACCGGGGAGCTGTTTTTT. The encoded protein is CASRTSGSTGELFF.

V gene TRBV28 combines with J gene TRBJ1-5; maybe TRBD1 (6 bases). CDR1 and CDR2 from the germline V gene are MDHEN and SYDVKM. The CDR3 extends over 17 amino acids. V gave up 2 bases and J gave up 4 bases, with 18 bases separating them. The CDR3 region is CASSLEGNREGNQPQHF. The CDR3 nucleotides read TGTGCCAGCAGTTTAGAGGGGAACAGGGAAGGGAATCAGCCCCAGCATTTT.

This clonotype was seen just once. CDR3 residues: CSVEKFGGSKTEAFF. CDR3 coding DNA: TGCAGCGTTGAAAAATTCGGGGGATCAAAAACTGAAGCTTTCTTT. The rearrangement joins TRBV29-1 to TRBJ1-1; the D gene is possibly TRBD1 (5 bases). This CDR3 contains 15 residues. The germline V gene encodes CDR1 SQVTM and CDR2 ANQGSEA. Trimming took 2 bases from V and 5 from J, leaving 18 bases between them.

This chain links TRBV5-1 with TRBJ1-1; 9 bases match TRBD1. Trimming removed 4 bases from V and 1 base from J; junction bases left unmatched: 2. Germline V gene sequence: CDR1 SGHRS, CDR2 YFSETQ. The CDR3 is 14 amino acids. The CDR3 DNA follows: TGCGCCAGCAGCGGACAGGGGTCGAACACTGAAGCTTTCTTT. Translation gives CASSGQGSNTEAFF.

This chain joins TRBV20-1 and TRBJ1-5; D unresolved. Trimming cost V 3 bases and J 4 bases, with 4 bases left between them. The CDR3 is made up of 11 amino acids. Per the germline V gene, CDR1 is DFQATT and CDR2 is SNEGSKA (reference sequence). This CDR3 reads CSARQNQPQHF. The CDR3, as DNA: TGCAGTGCTAGGCAGAATCAGCCCCAGCATTTT.

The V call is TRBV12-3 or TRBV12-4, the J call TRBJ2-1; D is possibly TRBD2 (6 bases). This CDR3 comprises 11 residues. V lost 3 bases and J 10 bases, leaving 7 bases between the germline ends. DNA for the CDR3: TGTGCCAGCAGTTTTGGGGGGGAGCAGTTCTTC. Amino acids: CASSFGGEQFF.

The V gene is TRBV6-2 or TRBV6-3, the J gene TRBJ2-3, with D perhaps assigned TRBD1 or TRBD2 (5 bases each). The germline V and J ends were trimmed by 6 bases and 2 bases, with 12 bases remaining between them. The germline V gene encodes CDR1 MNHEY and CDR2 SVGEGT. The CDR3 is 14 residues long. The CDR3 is CASRPQGATDTQYF. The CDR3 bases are TGTGCCAGCAGACCTCAGGGAGCCACAGATACGCAGTATTTT.

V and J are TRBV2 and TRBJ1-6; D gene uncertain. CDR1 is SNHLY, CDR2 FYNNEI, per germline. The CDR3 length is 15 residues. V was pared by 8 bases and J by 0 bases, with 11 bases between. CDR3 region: CASGDRSSYNSPLHF. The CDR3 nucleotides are TGTGCCAGCGGGGATAGGAGCTCCTATAATTCACCCCTCCACTTT.

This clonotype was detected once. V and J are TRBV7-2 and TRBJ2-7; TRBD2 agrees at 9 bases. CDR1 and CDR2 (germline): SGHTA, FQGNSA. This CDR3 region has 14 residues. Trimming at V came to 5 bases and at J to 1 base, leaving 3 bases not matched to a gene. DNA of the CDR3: TGTGCCAGCAGCCTTACTAGCGGGTCCTACGAGCAGTACTTC. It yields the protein CASSLTSGSYEQYF. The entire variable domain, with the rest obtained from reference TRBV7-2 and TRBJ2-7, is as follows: GAGVSQSPSNKVTEKGKDVELRCDPISGHTALYWYRQSLGQGLEFLIYFQGNSAPDKSGLPSDRFSAERTGGSVSTLTIQRTQQEDSAVYLCASSLTSGSYEQYFGPGTRLTVT.

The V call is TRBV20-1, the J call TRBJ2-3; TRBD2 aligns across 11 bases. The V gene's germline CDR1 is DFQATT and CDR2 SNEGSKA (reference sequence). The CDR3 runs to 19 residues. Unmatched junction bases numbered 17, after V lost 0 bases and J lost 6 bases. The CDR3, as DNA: TGCAGTGCTAGAGATCTACTTAATCGACTAGCGGGAAGGCTGGATACGCAGTATTTT. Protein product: CSARDLLNRLAGRLDTQYF.

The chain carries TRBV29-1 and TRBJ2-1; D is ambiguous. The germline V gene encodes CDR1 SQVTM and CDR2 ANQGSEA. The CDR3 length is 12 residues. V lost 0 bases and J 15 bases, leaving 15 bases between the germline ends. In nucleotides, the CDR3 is TGCAGCGTTGAAGATCTTATATTGGCACGGTTCTTC. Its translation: CSVEDLILARFF.

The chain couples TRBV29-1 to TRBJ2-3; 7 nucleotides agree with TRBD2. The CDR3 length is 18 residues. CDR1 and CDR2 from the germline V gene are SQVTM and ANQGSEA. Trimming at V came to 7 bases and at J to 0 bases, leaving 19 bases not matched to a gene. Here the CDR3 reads CSALPKGYERDSTDTQYF. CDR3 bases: TGCAGCGCCTTGCCTAAGGGGTATGAGCGGGATAGCACAGATACGCAGTATTTT.